These T cell receptor beta chains were read from a single sample in a study of cytomegalovirus exposure and HLA in healthy donors. Some clones are missing from TCRdb's copy, which holds only in-frame ones; the method was immunoSEQ multiplex PCR. Of over 100,000 clones in the sample, approximately 71% are singletons; the top ten hold around a tenth. Sequencing was carried out using PBMCs. These receptor sequences come from a male donor in good health and CMV-seropositive. Both conserved end residues are part of each CDR3. The D gene is left open where the match is weak. The size field is filled for only some rows; it gives once, few, many or a size class.

clone size: few
J gene: TRBJ2-7
D gene: NA
V gene: TRBV7-9
CDR3 DNA: TGTGCCAGCAGCCCCACTGGCTACGAGCAGTACTTC
CDR3 protein: CASSPTGYEQYF

clone size: NA
J gene: TRBJ2-4
D gene: NA
V gene: TRBV4-2
CDR3 DNA: TGTGCCAGCAGCCAAGACGGGTCCAGACTAGCCAAAAACATTCAGTACTTC
CDR3 protein: CASSQDGSRLAKNIQYF

clone size: NA
J gene: TRBJ1-1
D gene: TRBD1
V gene: TRBV6-5
CDR3 DNA: TGTGCCAGCAGTTACCGCCGGGACAGGGGAACTGAAGCTTTCTTT
CDR3 protein: CASSYRRDRGTEAFF

clone size: NA
J gene: TRBJ2-7
D gene: TRBD2
V gene: TRBV5-6
CDR3 DNA: TGTGCCAGCAGCCCGACTAGCGGGAGCGGATACGAGCAGTACTTC
CDR3 protein: CASSPTSGSGYEQYF

clone size: NA
J gene: TRBJ2-2
D gene: TRBD1
V gene: TRBV4-1
CDR3 DNA: TGCGCCAGCAGCCAAAGGCGGACAGGGAACACCGGGGAGCTGTTTTTT
CDR3 protein: CASSQRRTGNTGELFF

clone size: NA
J gene: TRBJ1-3
D gene: NA
V gene: TRBV15
CDR3 DNA: TGTGCCACCAGCAGAGCCCTAGCAGGAAACACCATATATTTT
CDR3 protein: CATSRALAGNTIYF

clone size: few
J gene: TRBJ2-7
D gene: TRBD1
V gene: TRBV6-5
CDR3 DNA: TGTGCCAGCAGCCGGGACAGAGCCTACGAGCAGTACTTC
CDR3 protein: CASSRDRAYEQYF

clone size: NA
J gene: TRBJ2-5
D gene: NA
V gene: TRBV5-1
CDR3 DNA: TGCGCCAGCAGCTTGTCTGGCGGTGAGACCCAGTACTTC
CDR3 protein: CASSLSGGETQYF

clone size: NA
J gene: TRBJ2-2
D gene: TRBD1
V gene: TRBV27
CDR3 DNA: TGTGCCAGCACCCCTATAGGACAGGGTAACACCGGGGAGCTGTTTTTT
CDR3 protein: CASTPIGQGNTGELFF

clone size: NA
J gene: TRBJ2-3
D gene: TRBD2
V gene: TRBV2
CDR3 DNA: TGTGCCAGCACCCGGGACTACCGCCTCACAGATACGCAGTATTTT
CDR3 protein: CASTRDYRLTDTQYF

clone size: NA
J gene: TRBJ2-7
D gene: TRBD1
V gene: TRBV23-1
CDR3 DNA: TGCGCCCCTGGGACAGGGGGCAATGGCGAGCAGTACTTC
CDR3 protein: CAPGTGGNGEQYF

clone size: NA
J gene: TRBJ2-1
D gene: TRBD2
V gene: TRBV28
CDR3 DNA: TGTGCCGGGGGGACGGGGGGGTACAATGAGCAGTTCTTC
CDR3 protein: CAGGTGGYNEQFF

clone size: once
J gene: TRBJ2-6
D gene: NA
V gene: TRBV7-3
CDR3 DNA: TGTGCCAGCAGCCTTTTTTCTGGGGCCAACGTCCTGACTTTC
CDR3 protein: CASSLFSGANVLTF

clone size: NA
J gene: TRBJ2-3
D gene: NA
V gene: TRBV10-3
CDR3 DNA: TGTGCCATCAGAATGCAACTAGAGCGCACAGATACGCAGTATTTT
CDR3 protein: CAIRMQLERTDTQYF

clone size: NA
J gene: TRBJ2-7
D gene: NA
V gene: TRBV5-5
CDR3 DNA: TGTGCCAGCAGCTTGGGTTTAGGCGCAGGGGCGGACGAGCAGTACTTC
CDR3 protein: CASSLGLGAGADEQYF

clone size: NA
J gene: TRBJ2-7
D gene: TRBD1
V gene: TRBV30
CDR3 DNA: TGTGCCTGGGTCGACAGGGCAGATTACGAGCAGTACTTC
CDR3 protein: CAWVDRADYEQYF

clone size: few
J gene: TRBJ2-4
D gene: NA
V gene: TRBV5-1
CDR3 DNA: TGCGCCAGCAGCTTGGGCGGGACCAGTGGCTCGGCTCAGTACTTC
CDR3 protein: CASSLGGTSGSAQYF

clone size: NA
J gene: TRBJ1-1
D gene: NA
V gene: TRBV5-6
CDR3 DNA: TGTGCCAGCAGCAGAAAACTTGAAGCTTTCTTT
CDR3 protein: CASSRKLEAFF

clone size: NA
J gene: TRBJ1-2
D gene: NA
V gene: TRBV25-1
CDR3 DNA: TGTGCCAGCAGTGAGGCTGGGGCAGCTCCTAACTATGGCTACACCTTC
CDR3 protein: CASSEAGAAPNYGYTF

clone size: NA
J gene: TRBJ1-5
D gene: TRBD1
V gene: TRBV6-6
CDR3 DNA: TGTGCCAGCACCATACGGACAGGAGGGGATCAGCCCCAGCATTTT
CDR3 protein: CASTIRTGGDQPQHF

clone size: NA
J gene: TRBJ2-1
D gene: TRBD1
V gene: TRBV7-3
CDR3 DNA: TGTGCCAGCAGCTCCGAGCAGGGGGCTAGCTCGTTCTTC
CDR3 protein: CASSSEQGASSFF

clone size: NA
J gene: TRBJ2-3
D gene: NA
V gene: TRBV6-6
CDR3 DNA: TGTGCCAGCAGTCCCAACGTGGGCAGGGGGGCAGATACGCAGTATTTT
CDR3 protein: CASSPNVGRGADTQYF

clone size: NA
J gene: TRBJ2-2
D gene: TRBD2
V gene: TRBV28
CDR3 DNA: TGTGCCAGCAGTTCCTTAGCGGGAGTAGACACCGGGGAGCTGTTTTTT
CDR3 protein: CASSSLAGVDTGELFF

clone size: NA
J gene: TRBJ2-1
D gene: TRBD2
V gene: TRBV7-9
CDR3 DNA: TGTGCCAGCAGCGTGGGACTAGAGGATGAGCAGTTCTTC
CDR3 protein: CASSVGLEDEQFF

clone size: NA
J gene: TRBJ2-4
D gene: TRBD1
V gene: TRBV19
CDR3 DNA: TGTGCCAGTACCCCCGGACAGGGGAAAAACATTCAGTACTTC
CDR3 protein: CASTPGQGKNIQYF

clone size: NA
J gene: TRBJ2-7
D gene: NA
V gene: TRBV7-9
CDR3 DNA: TGTGCCAGCAGCTTAGGACAGTCCTCCTACGAGCAGTACTTC
CDR3 protein: CASSLGQSSYEQYF

clone size: NA
J gene: TRBJ1-4
D gene: NA
V gene: TRBV29-1
CDR3 DNA: TGCAGCGTTGAAGGAATAAGGGGCTCTAATGAAAAACTGTTTTTT
CDR3 protein: CSVEGIRGSNEKLFF

clone size: NA
J gene: TRBJ1-1
D gene: NA
V gene: TRBV7-8
CDR3 DNA: TGTGCCAGCAGCTTAGATCAGGACACTGAAGCTTTCTTT
CDR3 protein: CASSLDQDTEAFF

clone size: NA
J gene: TRBJ2-7
D gene: TRBD1
V gene: TRBV7-9
CDR3 DNA: TGTGCCAGCAGCAACAGGGGTTCCTACGAGCAGTACTTC
CDR3 protein: CASSNRGSYEQYF

clone size: NA
J gene: TRBJ2-7
D gene: NA
V gene: TRBV6-5
CDR3 DNA: TGTGCCAGCAGAGCTCCCCCACCGGGCGAGCAGTACTTC
CDR3 protein: CASRAPPPGEQYF

clone size: NA
J gene: TRBJ2-4
D gene: NA
V gene: TRBV5-1
CDR3 DNA: TGCGCCAGCAGCTTGGCCCCGACAGGAAACATTCAGTACTTC
CDR3 protein: CASSLAPTGNIQYF

clone size: NA
J gene: TRBJ2-7
D gene: NA
V gene: TRBV7-3
CDR3 DNA: TGTGCCAGCAGCCTCCTTGGGGGAGGCACGGCCTACGAGCAGTACTTC
CDR3 protein: CASSLLGGGTAYEQYF

clone size: NA
J gene: TRBJ1-5
D gene: NA
V gene: TRBV5-1
CDR3 DNA: TGCGCCAGCAGCTTGGAGACGGGTAATCAGCCCCAGCATTTT
CDR3 protein: CASSLETGNQPQHF

clone size: NA
J gene: TRBJ2-4
D gene: NA
V gene: TRBV4-2
CDR3 DNA: TGTGCCGGCAGCCACGCCGGAGCCAAAAACATTCAGTACTTC
CDR3 protein: CAGSHAGAKNIQYF

clone size: few
J gene: TRBJ2-3
D gene: TRBD2
V gene: TRBV7-4
CDR3 DNA: TGTGCCAGCAGCTCGCACGGGGGGTCGGAGGCGCAGTATTTT
CDR3 protein: CASSSHGGSEAQYF

clone size: NA
J gene: TRBJ1-2
D gene: TRBD1
V gene: TRBV4-1
CDR3 DNA: TGCGCCAGCAGCCAAAAATGGGACAGAGATTTCTATGGCTACACCTTC
CDR3 protein: CASSQKWDRDFYGYTF

clone size: NA
J gene: TRBJ1-3
D gene: NA
V gene: TRBV30
CDR3 DNA: TGTGCCTGGAGTGTTGGACACTCTGGAAACACCATATATTTT
CDR3 protein: CAWSVGHSGNTIYF

clone size: once
J gene: TRBJ2-4
D gene: TRBD1
V gene: TRBV7-2
CDR3 DNA: TGTGCCAGTGACAGGGGGGGCAGTCAGTACTTC
CDR3 protein: CASDRGGSQYF

clone size: few
J gene: TRBJ2-5
D gene: NA
V gene: TRBV30
CDR3 DNA: TGTGCCTGGACCGGGGGAGGAGAGACCCAGTACTTC
CDR3 protein: CAWTGGGETQYF

clone size: NA
J gene: TRBJ2-3
D gene: TRBD2
V gene: TRBV19
CDR3 DNA: TGTGCCAGTAGTACAGGACTAGCGGGAGGGCCAGATACGCAGTATTTT
CDR3 protein: CASSTGLAGGPDTQYF

clone size: NA
J gene: TRBJ2-5
D gene: TRBD1
V gene: TRBV19
CDR3 DNA: TGTGCCAGTGGACAGGGGGCGGCAGAGACCCAGTACTTC
CDR3 protein: CASGQGAAETQYF

clone size: once
J gene: TRBJ2-2
D gene: TRBD1
V gene: TRBV4-3
CDR3 DNA: TGCGCCAGCAGCCACCGGACAGGGGGGACCGGGGAGCTGTTTTTT
CDR3 protein: CASSHRTGGTGELFF

clone size: NA
J gene: TRBJ2-3
D gene: TRBD1
V gene: TRBV7-3
CDR3 DNA: TGTGCCAGCAGCACGGGACAGGGCTTGGATACGCAGTATTTT
CDR3 protein: CASSTGQGLDTQYF

clone size: NA
J gene: TRBJ1-1
D gene: NA
V gene: TRBV12-5
CDR3 DNA: TGTGCTAGTGGTTTGGTACAAGGGGGAAACACTGAAGCTTTCTTT
CDR3 protein: CASGLVQGGNTEAFF

clone size: once
J gene: TRBJ1-5
D gene: NA
V gene: TRBV19
CDR3 DNA: TGTGCCAGTAGTATAGCCGGGTCAAGTCAGCCCCAGCATTTT
CDR3 protein: CASSIAGSSQPQHF

clone size: NA
J gene: TRBJ2-5
D gene: NA
V gene: TRBV6-5
CDR3 DNA: TGTGCCAGCCAAGTTACCGCAGGGTCGGAGACCCAGTACTTC
CDR3 protein: CASQVTAGSETQYF

clone size: NA
J gene: TRBJ2-7
D gene: NA
V gene: TRBV5-6
CDR3 DNA: TGTGCCAGCAGCTTGGCGCCTGCGTCTCGCTACGAGCAGTACTTC
CDR3 protein: CASSLAPASRYEQYF

clone size: NA
J gene: TRBJ1-4
D gene: NA
V gene: TRBV30
CDR3 DNA: TGTGCCTGGAGTGGCCTACAGTACAGTTCTGAAAAACTGTTTTTT
CDR3 protein: CAWSGLQYSSEKLFF

clone size: few
J gene: TRBJ2-7
D gene: TRBD1
V gene: TRBV9
CDR3 DNA: TGTGCCAGCAGCGTAGAGGGGACAGGAGGGTACGAGCAGTACTTC
CDR3 protein: CASSVEGTGGYEQYF

clone size: NA
J gene: TRBJ1-4
D gene: NA
V gene: TRBV5-4
CDR3 DNA: TGTGCCAGCAGCTCGGAGCCCCGGGTATCTAATGAAAAACTGTTTTTT
CDR3 protein: CASSSEPRVSNEKLFF

clone size: NA
J gene: TRBJ1-2
D gene: TRBD1
V gene: TRBV10-3
CDR3 DNA: TGTGCCACCGGACAGGGCCATTACTATGGCTACACCTTC
CDR3 protein: CATGQGHYYGYTF

clone size: NA
J gene: TRBJ2-5
D gene: TRBD2
V gene: TRBV28
CDR3 DNA: TGTGCCAGCAGTTTCGGACTAGCGGACGAAGAGACCCAGTACTTC
CDR3 protein: CASSFGLADEETQYF

clone size: NA
J gene: TRBJ2-4
D gene: TRBD1
V gene: TRBV6-1
CDR3 DNA: TGTGCCAGCAGTGAAGCCTCGGACAGGGGTGACATTCAGTACTTC
CDR3 protein: CASSEASDRGDIQYF

clone size: NA
J gene: TRBJ2-1
D gene: TRBD2
V gene: TRBV28
CDR3 DNA: TGTGCCAGCAGTTTGACTAGCGGATCAGCCTACAATGAGCAGTTCTTC
CDR3 protein: CASSLTSGSAYNEQFF